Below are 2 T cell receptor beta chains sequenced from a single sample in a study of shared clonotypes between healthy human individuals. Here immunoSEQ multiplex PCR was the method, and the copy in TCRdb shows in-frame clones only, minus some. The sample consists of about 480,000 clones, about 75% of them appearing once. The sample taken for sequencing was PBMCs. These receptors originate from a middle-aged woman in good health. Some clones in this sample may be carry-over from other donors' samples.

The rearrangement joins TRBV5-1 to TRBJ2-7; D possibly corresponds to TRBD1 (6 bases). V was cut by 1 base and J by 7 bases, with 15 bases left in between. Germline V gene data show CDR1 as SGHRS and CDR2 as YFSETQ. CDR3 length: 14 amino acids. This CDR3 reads CASSLSSQGWEQYF. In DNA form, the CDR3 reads TGCGCCAGCAGCTTGTCTTCACAGGGCTGGGAGCAGTACTTC. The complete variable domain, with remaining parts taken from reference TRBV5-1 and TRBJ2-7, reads KAGVTQTPRYLIKTRGQQVTLSCSPISGHRSVSWYQQTPGQGLQFLFEYFSETQRNKGNFPGRFSGRQFSNSRSEMNVSTLELGDSALYLCASSLSSQGWEQYFGPGTRLTVT.

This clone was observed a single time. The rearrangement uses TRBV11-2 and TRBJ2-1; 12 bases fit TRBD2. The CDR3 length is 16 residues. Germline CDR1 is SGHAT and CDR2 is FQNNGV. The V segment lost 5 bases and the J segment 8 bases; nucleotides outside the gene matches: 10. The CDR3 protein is CASSPFQRLAGDEQFF. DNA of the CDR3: TGTGCCAGCAGCCCCTTCCAACGACTAGCGGGAGATGAGCAGTTCTTC.